This T cell receptor (beta chain) was retrieved from a study of T cells after yellow fever vaccination. Overall study results and limits: High-abundance clonotypes from the bulk population could contaminate FACS-sorted repertoires.

Deletions cut 1 base from V and 7 bases from J, with 11 bases between. This CDR3 has 14 residues. Germline CDR1 reads LGHDT; CDR2 reads YNNKEL (reference sequence). A few counts support this clonotype. Its antigen is unidentified. TCRdb passed the 5' RACE reads through MiXCR, listing each CDR3 protein once. The sample lists over 150,000 distinct CDR3 sequences, approximately 6.2% occurring once. The rearrangement joins TRBV3-1 to TRBJ1-5; D may be TRBD1 (5 bases). This receptor was obtained from a man younger than 30 who received the YFV17D yellow fever vaccine. Sequencing was performed on CD4+ T cells sorted from PBMCs, taken on the day of the first yellow fever vaccination. This chain's CDR3 is CASSQGLGDQPQHF. The CDR3 DNA follows: TGTGCCAGCAGCCAAGGGCTGGGGGACCAGCCCCAGCATTTT.